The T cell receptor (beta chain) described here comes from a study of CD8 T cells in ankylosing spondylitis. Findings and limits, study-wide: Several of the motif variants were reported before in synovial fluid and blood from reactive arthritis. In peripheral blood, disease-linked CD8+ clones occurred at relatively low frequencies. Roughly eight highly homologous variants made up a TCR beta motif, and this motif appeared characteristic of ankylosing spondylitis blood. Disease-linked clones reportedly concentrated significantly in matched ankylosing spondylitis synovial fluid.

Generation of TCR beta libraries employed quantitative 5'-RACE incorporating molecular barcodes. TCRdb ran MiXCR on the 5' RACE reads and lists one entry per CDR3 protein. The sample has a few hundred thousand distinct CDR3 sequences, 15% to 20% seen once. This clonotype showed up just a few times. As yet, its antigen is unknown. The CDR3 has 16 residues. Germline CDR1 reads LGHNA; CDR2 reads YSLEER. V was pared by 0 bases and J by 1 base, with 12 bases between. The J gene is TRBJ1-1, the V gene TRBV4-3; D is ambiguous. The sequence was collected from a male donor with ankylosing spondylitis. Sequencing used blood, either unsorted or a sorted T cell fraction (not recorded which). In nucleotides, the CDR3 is TGCGCCAGCAGCCAAGATCGGCGACATACGAACACTGAAGCTTTCTTT. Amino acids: CASSQDRRHTNTEAFF.